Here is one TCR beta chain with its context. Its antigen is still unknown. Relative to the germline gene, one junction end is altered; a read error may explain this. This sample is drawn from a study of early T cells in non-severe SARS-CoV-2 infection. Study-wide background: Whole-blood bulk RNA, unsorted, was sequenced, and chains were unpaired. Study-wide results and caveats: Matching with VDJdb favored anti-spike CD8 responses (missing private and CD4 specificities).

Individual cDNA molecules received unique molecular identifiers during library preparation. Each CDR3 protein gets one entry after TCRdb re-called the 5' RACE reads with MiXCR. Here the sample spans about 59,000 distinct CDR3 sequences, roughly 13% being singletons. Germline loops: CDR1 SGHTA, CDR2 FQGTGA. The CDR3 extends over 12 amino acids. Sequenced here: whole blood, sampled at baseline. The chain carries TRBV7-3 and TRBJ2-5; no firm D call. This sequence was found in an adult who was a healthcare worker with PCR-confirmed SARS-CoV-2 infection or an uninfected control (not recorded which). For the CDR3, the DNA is TGTGCCAGCAGCTTAGACCAGGAGACCCAGTACTTC. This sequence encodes CASSLDQETQYF.